The 5 T cell receptor beta chains below all came from one sample that was sequenced in a study of T-cell memory formation after mild COVID-19. TCRdb itself ran the 5' RACE reads through MiXCR, one entry per CDR3 protein. The top ten hold about 42% of the sample, which has 110,000 or so distinct CDR3 sequences, 22% seen once. The specimen was PBMCs or a T cell subset sorted from them (not recorded which). The source of these receptors is a man between 18 and 29 years old who had mild COVID-19 (a few samples of this study predate the infection). Cell type and time point are not known.

V usage is TRBV7-9 and J usage is TRBJ2-2; D not certain. Looked up from germline, CDR1 is SEHNR and CDR2 is FQNEAQ (reference sequence). V was clipped by 5 bases and J by 4 bases, with 14 bases between them. This CDR3 has 15 residues. The CDR3 is CASSAVGQSTGELFF. CDR3 sequence (DNA): TGTGCCAGCAGCGCCGTGGGCCAGTCCACCGGGGAGCTGTTTTTT.

By its share, this clonotype is medium-sized (0.01 to 0.1%). For the CDR3, the DNA is TGTGCCAGCAGTCACGGGCCATCCTACGAGCAGTACGTC. Amino acid sequence: CASSHGPSYEQYV. The J gene is TRBJ2-7, the V gene TRBV27, with no clear D. The CDR3 loop spans 13 amino acids. The V end lost 5 bases, the J end lost 1 base, and 9 bases lay between the germline ends. CDR1 and CDR2 (germline): MNHEY, SMNVEV (reference sequence).

The DNA for the CDR3 is TGTGCCAGCGGGTCGAGAGTTCGCGGCTACACCTTC. It specifies CASGSRVRGYTF. The chain combines TRBV3-1 with TRBJ1-2, with D uncertain. The germline V gene has CDR1 LGHDT and CDR2 YNNKEL (reference sequence). The CDR3 is made up of 12 amino acids. With 8 bases removed from V and 8 bases from J, the gap between germline ends came to 15 bases.

The sample holds a few counts of this clonotype. This rearrangement joins TRBV25-1 to TRBJ2-3; D gene uncertain. CDR3 size: 11 residues. Germline-derived CDR1 and CDR2 are MGHDK and SYGVNS. Trimming took 4 bases from V and 6 from J, leaving 5 bases between them. Here the CDR3 DNA reads TGTGCCAGCAGTGTGGCGGATACGCAGTATTTT. This sequence encodes CASSVADTQYF.

This clonotype was observed a few times. The chain employs TRBV28 and TRBJ2-7; possible D gene TRBD2, 6 bases. V lost 2 bases to trimming and J lost 7 bases, with 9 bases between them. CDR3 size: 12 residues. Germline-derived CDR1 and CDR2 are MDHEN and SYDVKM. The CDR3 is CASSLGGLEQYV. DNA of the CDR3: TGTGCCAGCAGTTTAGGAGGGTTGGAGCAGTACGTC.